This TCR beta chain was profiled in a study of CD8 T cells in Susac syndrome. Random hexamers were used to reverse transcribe roughly 0.5 to 1 ug of RNA. An immunoSEQ multiplex PCR amplified TCR beta CDR3 over 54 Vbeta and 13 Jbeta. TCRdb analysed the immunoSEQ multiplex PCR reads with MiXCR anew, one entry per CDR3 protein. The sample holds roughly 88,000 distinct CDR3 sequences, about 96% seen once. This CDR3 is built from 18 residues. Germline trimming cut 5 bases from V and 0 bases from J; bases unmatched to any gene: 17. Germline V CDR1 and CDR2: DFQATT, SNEGSKA (reference sequence). The specimen was CD8+ T cells from PBMCs. The chain joins TRBV20-1 to TRBJ2-3, with TRBD2 matching over 7 bases. The source of this sequence is a human donor with Susac syndrome. The CDR3 sequence: CSAGRSGLVFGSTDTQYF. Here the CDR3 DNA reads TGCAGTGCTGGGCGGAGCGGACTAGTTTTCGGGAGCACAGATACGCAGTATTTT.